A selection of T cell receptor beta chains follows, all from one sample in a study of shared clonotypes between healthy human individuals. Profiled with immunoSEQ multiplex PCR; TCRdb holds only in-frame clones, not every one. The data hold approximately 2,000,000 clones, with approximately 90% observed a single time. The sequenced material came from naive CD4+ T cells from PBMCs. The receptors derive from a young man in good health. Some clones in this sample may be carry-over from other donors' samples. The CDR3 runs from the conserved cysteine through the conserved F or W. A D gene is named only where the DNA matches it firmly. Not all rows give a size; the values are once, few, many and, for expanded clones, a class.

NA	TRBV28	NA	TRBJ2-1	CASSRAETPYNEQFF	TGTGCCAGCAGCAGGGCGGAGACCCCCTACAATGAGCAGTTCTTC
NA	TRBV4-2	NA	TRBJ1-3	CASSQIGTSSGNTIYF	TGTGCCAGCAGCCAAATAGGGACAAGCTCTGGAAACACCATATATTTT
once	TRBV5-1	NA	TRBJ1-2	CASNRGAGNYYGYTF	TGCGCCAGCAACCGGGGGGCGGGTAATTACTATGGCTACACCTTC
NA	TRBV20-1	TRBD1	TRBJ1-2	CSATDRASYTF	TGCAGTGCTACCGACAGGGCAAGCTACACCTTC
NA	TRBV27	TRBD2	TRBJ2-3	CASGVLAGGSDTQYF	TGTGCCAGCGGGGTACTAGCGGGAGGTTCAGATACGCAGTATTTT
NA	TRBV19	NA	TRBJ2-2	CASSIRQDRTGELFF	TGTGCCAGTAGTATTCGACAGGACCGGACCGGGGAGCTGTTTTTT
once	TRBV2	NA	TRBJ1-2	CASSENQLFGYTF	TGTGCCAGCAGTGAAAACCAATTATTCGGCTACACCTTC
NA	TRBV5-1	NA	TRBJ2-7	CASSSQLGAEQYF	TGCGCCAGCAGCAGCCAACTGGGCGCCGAGCAGTACTTC
NA	TRBV4-3	NA	TRBJ1-3	CASSQDYRGSGNTIYF	TGCGCCAGCAGCCAAGATTACCGGGGCTCTGGAAACACCATATATTTT
few	TRBV25-1	TRBD1	TRBJ2-2	CASRGGTGGAAGELFF	TGTGCCAGCAGGGGGGGGACAGGGGGCGCCGCCGGGGAGCTGTTTTTT